The 23 T cell receptor beta chains given below trace back to one sample, sequenced in a study of blood T cells in healthy people across ages. The second PCR ran about 6 to 12 cycles with a sample-barcoded 5' primer and J-beta primers. From the 5' RACE reads, TCRdb called clonotypes with MiXCR, one entry per CDR3 protein. Of more than 900,000 distinct CDR3 sequences detected, about 25% appear once; the ten largest clones hold less than 0.85%. The same sample was also used in a study of T cells of mothers and their children.

Sequencing input: blood. Receptor source: a girl aged 2 to 9 in good health.

This clonotype was counted at least ten times. The chain links TRBV4-3 to TRBJ2-4; 9 bases map to TRBD1. Germline V gene lookup returns CDR1 LGHNA and CDR2 YSLEER. CDR3 length equals 17 residues. Trimming took 2 bases from V and 7 from J; bases not matched to a gene: 12. The CDR3 loop is CASSQRVTGTGMNIQYF. In DNA, the CDR3 is TGCGCCAGCAGCCAAAGGGTAACCGGGACAGGGATGAACATTCAGTACTTC.

This chain connects TRBV4-1 to TRBJ2-4, with D possibly matching TRBD1 (6 bases). Trimming took 0 bases from V and 5 from J, leaving 11 bases between them. The CDR3 consists of 15 residues. Per germline, CDR1 MGHRA and CDR2 YSYEKL. The CDR3 protein is CASSQERTAQNIQYF. The DNA for the CDR3 is TGCGCCAGCAGCCAAGAAAGGACAGCTCAAAACATTCAGTACTTC.

The rearrangement uses TRBV7-9 and TRBJ2-3; 8 bases agree with TRBD2. The CDR3 totals 15 residues. V was pared by 5 bases and J by 3 bases, with 7 bases of the junction left unmatched. Germline-derived CDR1 and CDR2 are SEHNR and FQNEAQ (reference sequence). CDR3: CASSTQREITDTQYF. The DNA of the CDR3 is TGTGCCAGCAGCACCCAGCGGGAGATTACAGATACGCAGTATTTT.

This chain uses TRBV20-1 with TRBJ2-1; the D gene is possibly TRBD1 (5 bases). Per the germline V gene, CDR1 is DFQATT and CDR2 is SNEGSKA (reference sequence). The length of the CDR3 is 13 residues. Trimming shortened V by 4 bases and J by 1 base, and 8 bases separated the two germline ends. The CDR3 protein is CSANRLSYNEQFF. CDR3 DNA sequence: TGCAGTGCTAACAGGCTTTCCTACAATGAGCAGTTCTTC.

The V and J genes are TRBV28 and TRBJ2-1, with 14 bases fitting TRBD2. Unmatched junction bases numbered 11, after V lost 4 bases and J lost 9 bases. This CDR3 spans 17 amino acids. The germline V gene has CDR1 MDHEN and CDR2 SYDVKM. CDR3 sequence (DNA): TGTGCCAGCAGTTCTCGTGGGGGACTAGCGGGAGACGGTGAGCAGTTCTTC. Protein product: CASSSRGGLAGDGEQFF.

This clonotype showed up just a few times. The chain couples TRBV7-8 to TRBJ2-5; D ambiguous. The CDR3 is 15 residues long. Deletions cut 0 bases from V and 4 bases from J, with 12 bases between. CDR1 and CDR2 (germline): SGHVS, FQNEAQ. As DNA, the CDR3 is TGTGCCAGCAGCTTAGCGTGGGCAGTCATAGAGACCCAGTACTTC. Translated: CASSLAWAVIETQYF.

This chain uses TRBV6-1 with TRBJ2-1; D call uncertain. The CDR3 has 13 amino acids. Germline CDR1 reads MNHNS; CDR2 reads SASEGT. The V gene lost 6 bases and the J gene lost 5 bases, with 11 bases spanning the gap. The CDR3, as DNA: TGTGCCAGCAGCCCGCGACTTGACAATGAGCAGTTCTTC. This translates into CASSPRLDNEQFF.

The gene calls are TRBV12-5 and TRBJ2-5, with 9 bases that match TRBD1. The germline V gene has CDR1 LGHNT and CDR2 FRNRAP. The CDR3 is 15 residues long. The ends lost 6 bases at V and 5 bases at J; junction bases unmatched: 10. The CDR3 DNA follows: TGTGCTAGTGGCTTGAGAACAGGGGGCTGGGAGACCCAGTACTTC. Translated, it gives CASGLRTGGWETQYF. The entire variable domain, with the rest obtained from reference TRBV12-5 and TRBJ2-5, is as follows: DARVTQTPRHKVTEMGQEVTMRCQPILGHNTVFWYRQTMMQGLELLAYFRNRAPLDDSGMPKDRFSAEMPDATLATLKIQPSEPRDSAVYFCASGLRTGGWETQYFGPGTRLLVL.

This chain uses TRBV5-1 with TRBJ1-5; maybe TRBD1 (5 bases). The germline gives CDR1 SGHRS, CDR2 YFSETQ. This CDR3 spans 14 amino acids. Trimming cost V 2 bases and J 8 bases, with 14 bases left between them. Written as DNA, the CDR3 is TGCGCCAGCAGCTTCGACGGGGCGCAAGAGCCCCAGCATTTT. The encoded protein is CASSFDGAQEPQHF.

The rearrangement joins TRBV4-2 to TRBJ1-5; D not certain. Germline-derived CDR1 and CDR2 are LGHNA and YNFKEQ. This CDR3 has 18 residues. V lost 0 bases and J lost 1, with 16 bases in between. The CDR3 here is CASSQDEGLGWSNQPQHF. CDR3 coding DNA: TGTGCCAGCAGCCAAGATGAGGGTTTGGGATGGAGCAATCAGCCCCAGCATTTT.

The V call is TRBV12-3 or TRBV12-4, the J call TRBJ2-1, with D possibly being TRBD1 or TRBD2 (7 bases each). Trimming took off 7 bases at V and 2 bases at J, with 15 bases between the two ends. The CDR3 is made up of 15 amino acids. The CDR3 DNA follows: TGTGCCAGCACCATGACAGGGAGGGCCTACAATGAGCAGTTCTTC. Encoded protein: CASTMTGRAYNEQFF.

V usage is TRBV4-1 and J usage is TRBJ2-1, with TRBD2 identical over 12 bases. Trimming removed 0 bases from V and 6 bases from J; junction bases left unmatched: 6. The CDR3 contains 17 residues. Germline V gene data show CDR1 as MGHRA and CDR2 as YSYEKL. The CDR3 region has the DNA TGCGCCAGCAGCCAAGACCCCCTAGCGGGAGGGTCCAATGAGCAGTTCTTC. This encodes CASSQDPLAGGSNEQFF.

The rearrangement uses TRBV7-9 and TRBJ1-5; tentative D call: TRBD1 (6 bases). The CDR3 extends over 14 amino acids. V lost 4 bases, J lost 6 bases, and 13 bases lay in between. Germline V gene sequence: CDR1 SEHNR, CDR2 FQNEAQ (reference sequence). The CDR3 region has the DNA TGTGCCAGCAGCTCGGACAGCTCAGGTCAGCCCCAGCATTTT. Translating gives CASSSDSSGQPQHF.

This clonotype has more than one count but fewer than ten. The V call is TRBV6-1, the J call TRBJ2-7, with a tentative D call TRBD2 (6 bases). V was trimmed by 7 bases and J by 7 bases, leaving 26 bases between them. CDR1 and CDR2 (germline): MNHNS, SASEGT. The length of the CDR3 is 16 residues. This CDR3 is CASTETTTGSLYEQYF. CDR3 coding DNA: TGTGCCAGCACCGAGACAACTACCGGGAGCCTTTATGAGCAGTACTTC.

In regard to this clonotype: Germline is not matched at one junction end, which may reflect a read error. The J gene is TRBJ1-1, the V gene TRBV19, with D possibly being TRBD1 (5 bases). From germline, CDR1 is LNHDA and CDR2 SQIVND (reference sequence). CDR3 length equals 14 residues. In DNA, the CDR3 is TGTGCCAGTAGTTTGGGACCTCAATACACTGAAGCCTTCTTT. This sequence encodes CASSLGPQYTEAFF.

The chain uses TRBV13 and TRBJ2-5; 7 nucleotides agree with TRBD2. Germline CDR1 PRHDT, CDR2 FYEKMQ (reference sequence). V was clipped by 5 bases and J by 5 bases; unmatched bases: 11. CDR3 size: 15 residues. The chain's CDR3 is CASSPGRSGVETQYF. CDR3 DNA: TGTGCCAGCAGCCCCGGCCGGAGCGGGGTCGAGACCCAGTACTTC.

This clonotype was detected a few times. The chain carries TRBV12-3 or TRBV12-4 and TRBJ2-3, with 7 bases that match TRBD2. The CDR3 has 15 amino acids. After removal of 6 bases from V and 2 bases from J, the junction contained 8 bases not matched to a gene. As DNA, the CDR3 is TGTGCCAGCAGGGGTAGCGGGTCGAACACAGATACGCAGTATTTT. The encoded protein is CASRGSGSNTDTQYF.

The chain couples TRBV4-2 to TRBJ1-4, with D unclear. V was shortened by 0 bases and J by 9 bases, with 14 bases between the two germline ends. The CDR3 is made up of 15 amino acids. CDR1 and CDR2 from the germline V gene are LGHNA and YNFKEQ. In DNA form, the CDR3 reads TGTGCCAGCAGCCAAGAGGTTTCGGTCGGACAAAAACTGTTTTTT. Translation gives CASSQEVSVGQKLFF.

The CDR3 is CASSFGGLDYGYTF. CDR3 DNA sequence: TGTGCCAGCAGCTTCGGGGGTCTTGACTATGGCTACACCTTC. J is TRBJ1-2 and V is TRBV7-9; D perhaps matches TRBD1 (5 bases). The V gene's germline CDR1 is SEHNR and CDR2 FQNEAQ (reference sequence). V lost 3 bases and J 3 bases, leaving 11 bases between the germline ends. This CDR3 comprises 14 residues.

This clonotype has only a few counts. At one boundary the junction diverges from the germline segment, which might be a read error. The J gene is TRBJ1-3, the V gene TRBV20-1, with unresolved D. The germline V gene has CDR1 DFQATT and CDR2 SNEGSKA (reference sequence). This CDR3 region has 14 residues. CDR3 sequence reads: CGAYDSSSGNTIYF. The DNA of the CDR3 is TGCGGTGCATATGACTCCAGCTCTGGAAACACCATATATTTT.

This clonotype was counted between two and nine times. The genes are TRBV29-1 and TRBJ2-6; no clear D. The CDR3 runs to 15 residues. Germline V gives CDR1 SQVTM, CDR2 ANQGSEA. Trimming cost V 4 bases and J 0 bases, with 10 bases left between them. The CDR3: CSVARRFSGANVLTF. CDR3 coding DNA: TGCAGCGTTGCAAGACGATTCTCTGGGGCCAACGTCCTGACTTTC.

This clonotype appeared a few times. The chain carries TRBV12-3 or TRBV12-4 and TRBJ1-4, with TRBD1 as a possible D gene (5 bases). The length of the CDR3 is 15 residues. V lost 6 bases and J 6 bases, leaving 17 bases between the germline ends. CDR3 coding DNA: TGTGCCAGCAGGATGAGGATGGGGCTTCATGAAAAACTGTTTTTT. Encoded protein: CASRMRMGLHEKLFF.

The rearrangement joins TRBV6-1 to TRBJ2-7; D is perhaps TRBD1 or TRBD2 (5 bases each). Deletions cut 6 bases from V and 1 base from J, with 22 bases between. The germline CDR1 and CDR2 sequences are MNHNS and SASEGT. The CDR3 spans 17 residues. As DNA, the CDR3 is TGTGCCAGCAGGGGACCGGGCCCGGATGTCCCTTCCTACGAGCAGTACTTC. Translated, it gives CASRGPGPDVPSYEQYF.